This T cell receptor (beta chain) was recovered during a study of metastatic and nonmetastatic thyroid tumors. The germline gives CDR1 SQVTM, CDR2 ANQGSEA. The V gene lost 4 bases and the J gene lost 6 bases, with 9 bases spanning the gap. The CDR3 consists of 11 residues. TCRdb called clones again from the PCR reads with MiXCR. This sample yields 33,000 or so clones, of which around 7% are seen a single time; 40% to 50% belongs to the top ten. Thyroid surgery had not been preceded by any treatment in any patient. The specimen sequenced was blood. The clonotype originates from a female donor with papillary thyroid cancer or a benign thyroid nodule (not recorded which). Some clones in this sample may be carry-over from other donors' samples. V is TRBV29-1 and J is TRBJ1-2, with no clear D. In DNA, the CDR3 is TGCAGCGTTGTGGCGGGTAATGGCTACACCTTC. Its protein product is CSVVAGNGYTF.